This TCR beta chain was documented in a study of T cell responses to AZD1222 COVID-19 vaccine (dated by TCRdb to about 2021). In terms of the full investigation: AZD1222 recipients with second doses at about 4 weeks or about 12 weeks were pooled, because spike-specific TCR depth and breadth did not differ between schedules. Trial participants were enrolled by age into subgroups of 18-55, 56-69 and 70-plus years, and approximately 150, 30 and 60 TCR-sequenced participants, respectively, were included in these subgroups. A total of 230 to 250 trial participants underwent TCR sequencing, of whom 200 to 220 had received two doses of AZD1222 and about 26 had received two doses of the MenACWY control vaccine. Points the paper makes about the study in general: Most participants were white British and females outnumbered males, and the authors suggested that clonal diversity may have been underestimated. In the small 56-69-year group, the increase in depth fell short of significance, most likely because of low power. Reportedly, close to half of the unique spike-specific TCRs recognized epitopes lying outside the regions that are mutated in the B.1.351 and B.1.1.7 variants. Only five or six AZD1222 recipients were SARS-CoV-2 seropositive at baseline, limiting conclusions about previously exposed vaccinees. Because no samples from the day 14 peak response were available, repertoires could be characterized only after the peak T cell response. Vaccine-associated CD4 TCRs spanned the whole spike protein, with dominant responses in regions 160-218 and 743-854. A significant rise in spike-specific TCR breadth and depth was observed after two AZD1222 doses relative to day 0 and relative to MenACWY recipients.

Note on this clone: There is no known antigen for this receptor. Base qualities are missing; no much larger clone stands one base away.

The sample's time point label, decoded: baseline before first vaccination. Vaccinee samples were obtained from the UK trials COV001 and COV002, which included a single-blind randomized controlled phase 2/3 trial of AZD1222 (ChAdOx1 nCoV-19) in healthy adults. Trial participant PBMC samples were collected at day 0 and day 28 after the second dose for TCRbeta chain sequencing. The CDR3 regions of human TCRbeta chains were analyzed by immunosequencing. On the authors' methods: Repertoire TCRs were checked for matches against a reference library of SARS-CoV-2-specific TCRs that had been generated using the MIRA antigen-specificity platform. Breadth was defined as the fraction of unique TCRs that were SARS-CoV-2-associated. Depth was defined as the fraction of total T cells that were SARS-CoV-2-associated. Each spike-specific TCR was assigned to its reactive spike region and to a CD4 or CD8 class using the MIRA data. Log10-transformed breadth and depth values were compared by one-way ANOVA with Sidak's multiple comparisons tests. Held by TCRdb, this immuneACCESS table contains in-frame sequences only and omits some clones. Under half of the omission traces to an unresolved V gene where checked; the cause of the rest is unknown. V, J and clone size are taken as reported in that table, and D and trimming were inferred from the DNA itself. The sample profile shows around 130,000 clones; 93% of them were found once. The ten biggest clones cover roughly 5.9% of the sample.

The receptor was isolated from an adult in good health. This specimen was peripheral blood, taken on day 0 of AZD1222 vaccination.

At the DNA level, the sequence is TGTGCCAGCAGCAAAACCTCTAGGTTACGGGGAGCTTTCTTT. Its amino acids are CASSKTSRLRGAFF. The sequence is built from TRBV21-1 and TRBJ1-1. TRBV21-1 is deemed a pseudogene. The cysteine opens and the phenylalanine closes a CDR3 of 14 amino acids. The read is trimmed to its CDR3 DNA, 42 bases read in frame from base 1.